Sequencing of this T cell receptor beta chain was carried out in a study of cytomegalovirus exposure and HLA in healthy donors. In the study overall: The 90 to 150 validation repertoires matched the roughly 630 first-cohort repertoires in platform, a later analysis reported.

Libraries were prepared by immunoSEQ multiplex PCR; TCRdb keeps only in-frame clonotypes and omits some of them. The top ten clones hold nearly 5% of a sample with 120,000 or so clones, roughly 86% of them seen once. Broader study findings: The authors confirmed in vitro that a few CMV-associated chains were specific for CMV antigens. With high specificity and sensitivity, the classifier reportedly diagnosed cytomegalovirus status. Researchers catalogued about 150 TCR beta chains as cytomegalovirus-associated.

A remark on this clone: Its specificity is not known.

Germline lookup yields CDR1 MNHEY and CDR2 SVGAGI. V was trimmed by 0 bases and J by 2 bases, leaving 8 bases between them. There are 14 residues in the CDR3. This sequence originates from a man between 18 and 35 years old in good health and CMV-seronegative. Sequences were obtained from PBMCs. This chain links TRBV6-5 with TRBJ2-7; unclear D gene. The CDR3 DNA is TGTGCCAGCAGTTACTCCAAACAGACCTACGAGCAGTACTTC. Its translation is CASSYSKQTYEQYF.